This TCR beta chain was identified in a study of T cells in Graves' hyperthyroidism and ophthalmopathy. General study findings and limits: The model forecast ophthalmopathy, anticipating it by a median approximately 6 months before onset.

Investigators excluded patients with uncontrolled infection, other autoimmune disease, pregnancy or lactation. Based on clinical symptoms, serum thyroxine and TRAb, thyroid ultrasound and orbital computed tomography, diagnoses were reached. Fresh peripheral blood, roughly 9.3 ml, was the source of the PBMCs. Germline V gene sequence: CDR1 DFQATT, CDR2 SNEGSKA (reference sequence). Deletions cut 2 bases from V and 3 bases from J, with 13 bases between. The CDR3 covers 14 residues. Of note for this clonotype: Its target is unknown.

RNA transcripts provided the source from which TCR beta CDR3 regions were amplified. The TCR CDR3 was amplified in a first-round RT-PCR using the HTBI primer set. MiXCR, applied by TCRdb to the multiplex PCR reads, yields one record per CDR3 protein. Among approximately 370,000 distinct CDR3 sequences listed, about 17% were seen once. This sequence originates from a woman under 40 with Graves' hyperthyroidism that later progressed to Graves' ophthalmopathy. The gene calls are TRBV20-1 and TRBJ1-1; a weak D match, TRBD1 (5 bases). Sequences were obtained from blood. The CDR3 DNA sequence: TGCAGTGCTAGACGTAGGGGAGTGGACACTGAAGCTTTCTTT. This sequence encodes CSARRRGVDTEAFF.